This passage covers 6 T cell receptor beta chains from one sample sequenced in a study of blood T cell repertoires in COVID-19. Profiled with immunoSEQ multiplex PCR; TCRdb holds only in-frame clones, not every one. Of some 180,000 clones listed, roughly 85% are singletons. Sequenced input: peripheral blood. These receptors originate from a man aged 60 to 75 with active or convalescent COVID-19.

The V call is TRBV3-1 (or the pseudogene TRBV3-2), the J call TRBJ1-1; no clear D. The CDR3 totals 13 residues. Germline values: CDR1 LGHDT, CDR2 YNNKEL (reference sequence). Trimming took off 2 bases at V and 5 bases at J, with 9 bases between the two ends. The CDR3 is CASSQTRGTEAFF. CDR3 in DNA: TGTGCCAGCAGCCAAACCCGGGGTACTGAAGCTTTCTTT.

V is TRBV2 and J is TRBJ1-2; TRBD1 matches at 7 bases. The germline V gene encodes CDR1 SNHLY and CDR2 FYNNEI. This CDR3 spans 13 amino acids. Trimming removed 4 bases from V and 4 bases from J; junction bases left unmatched: 3. CDR3 nucleotides: TGTGCCAGCAGTGTGACAGGGAGCTATGGCTACACCTTC. Protein sequence: CASSVTGSYGYTF.

This rearrangement joins TRBV2 to TRBJ1-5; D might be TRBD1 (5 bases). Trimming took off 9 bases at V and 6 bases at J, with 15 bases between the two ends. The germline gives CDR1 SNHLY, CDR2 FYNNEI. There are 13 residues in the CDR3. The CDR3 DNA reads as TGTGCCAGTCAGCGGGGGTGGGGTCAGCCCCAGCATTTT. The encoded protein is CASQRGWGQPQHF.

This sequence joins TRBV29-1 and TRBJ1-1, with TRBD1 matching 9 bases. This CDR3 is built from 14 residues. Germline-derived CDR1 and CDR2 are SQVTM and ANQGSEA. The V gene end was trimmed by 6 bases and the J gene end by 0 bases; junction bases not matched to a gene: 5. The CDR3 sequence: CSVGGTGMNTEAFF. The CDR3 DNA is TGCAGCGTGGGGGGGACAGGGATGAACACTGAAGCTTTCTTT.

The rearrangement joins TRBV18 to TRBJ1-2; 7 positions match TRBD1. The length of the CDR3 is 17 residues. Germline CDR1 KGHSH, CDR2 LQKENI. Trimming removed 2 bases from V and 3 bases from J; junction bases left unmatched: 12. The CDR3, as DNA: TGTGCCAGCTCACCATTCCCCTTCTCCGGACAGGACTATGGCTACACCTTC. This codes for CASSPFPFSGQDYGYTF.

The chain combines TRBV28 with TRBJ2-1; the D is unclear. This CDR3 has 13 residues. The germline V gene encodes CDR1 MDHEN and CDR2 SYDVKM. V dropped 9 bases and J dropped 3 bases, with 12 bases sitting between them. The CDR3 DNA is TGTGCCAGTCGCCCCACAAGCTACAATGAGCAGTTCTTC. It codes for CASRPTSYNEQFF.